This TCR beta chain derives from a study of beta chain features in type 1 diabetes. Note on this clone: Its antigen is not known.

Overall study results and limits: Shortening that was moderate but significant affected the TCRB CDR3s of Type 1 diabetes patients in all four CD4+ subsets. An over-representation of cells with high TCR expression could result from cDNA sequencing.

As every portion of the isolated RNA was reverse transcribed, the sequencing read expressed TCRB transcripts. Naive, central memory and regulatory T cell samples averaged about 3.57 million reads. Measured with immunoSEQ multiplex PCR; TCRdb has only the in-frame clones, and not every one. The sample includes around 600,000 clones, around 12% of them seen just once. The CDR3 is made up of 15 amino acids. V lost 7 bases and J lost 7, with 17 bases in between. The germline CDR1 and CDR2 sequences are MNHNY and SVGAGI (reference sequence). The chain is built from TRBV6-6 and TRBJ1-6, with D tentatively TRBD1 (5 bases). This TCR came from a man aged 25 to 40 with type 1 diabetes. The specimen was naive CD4+ T cells from blood. The CDR3 bases are TGTGCCAGCACCCCTCCTGGAAGGGACAATTCACCCCTCCACTTT. Its translation: CASTPPGRDNSPLHF.